The 22 T cell receptor beta chains below were found in one sample sequenced in a study of cytomegalovirus exposure and HLA in healthy donors. PCR was performed using 60 Vbeta and 13 Jbeta primers. The data were produced by immunoSEQ multiplex PCR, yet TCRdb's version contains in-frame clones alone and is incomplete. The sample lists about 110,000 clones; about 80% were seen once. Sequencing was performed on PBMCs. These receptors were taken from a man aged 30-40 years in good health and CMV-seropositive.

The chain is built from TRBV5-1 and TRBJ2-1, with D maybe TRBD2 (7 bases). The germline V and J ends were trimmed by 4 bases and 2 bases, with 13 bases remaining between them. CDR3 length: 15 residues. CDR1 is SGHRS, CDR2 YFSETQ, per germline. The CDR3 DNA is TGCGCCAGCAGCAGTGCGGGGGACACCTACAATGAGCAGTTCTTC. This gives the protein CASSSAGDTYNEQFF.

This rearrangement joins TRBV19 to TRBJ2-6; D is uncertain. V shed 3 bases and J shed 0 bases, with 6 bases lying between them. The CDR3 has 15 residues. Germline V gives CDR1 LNHDA, CDR2 SQIVND (reference sequence). CDR3 residues: CASSMSVSGANVLTF. The CDR3, as DNA: TGTGCCAGTAGTATGTCCGTCTCTGGGGCCAACGTCCTGACTTTC.

This clone was observed a few times. This chain links TRBV5-4 with TRBJ2-1; weak D call: TRBD1 (6 bases). The germline V gene has CDR1 SGHNT and CDR2 YYREEE (reference sequence). The length of the CDR3 is 17 residues. Between the trimmed V and J ends, which lost 0 bases and 6 bases, there was a span of 19 bases. The CDR3 is CASSLDAGQPYSNEQFF. As DNA, the CDR3 is TGTGCCAGCAGCTTGGATGCCGGACAGCCGTACTCCAATGAGCAGTTCTTC.

V gene TRBV4-1 combines with J gene TRBJ1-1, with 7 bases identical to TRBD1. The CDR3 loop spans 15 amino acids. J gave up 3 bases and V 9 bases, and 13 bases lay outside the gene matches. Looked up from germline, CDR1 is MGHRA and CDR2 is YSYEKL. Here the CDR3 reads CASLDRVGVDTEAFF. In DNA form, the CDR3 reads TGCGCCAGTTTAGACAGGGTTGGCGTGGACACTGAAGCTTTCTTT.

CDR3 sequence reads: CASRRDLSSYNEQFF. CDR3 DNA sequence: TGTGCCAGCCGGCGCGACTTAAGTTCCTACAATGAGCAGTTCTTC. The gene calls are TRBV6-5 and TRBJ2-1; D not resolved. The CDR3 loop spans 15 amino acids. The germline V gene has CDR1 MNHEY and CDR2 SVGAGI. The V gene lost 8 bases and the J gene lost 1 base, with 15 bases spanning the gap.

The chain joins TRBV7-9 to TRBJ1-3; a weak D match, TRBD1 (5 bases). The V and J ends lost 6 bases and 4 bases respectively, with 22 bases between them. CDR3 length equals 17 residues. CDR1 and CDR2 (germline): SEHNR, FQNEAQ (reference sequence). The CDR3 DNA reads as TGTGCCAGCAGTTCAAGTGACAGATCCCGTAGGGGAAACACCATATATTTT. Its protein product is CASSSSDRSRRGNTIYF.

The chain couples TRBV25-1 to TRBJ2-3, with a possible D match to TRBD2 (5 bases). This CDR3 has 13 residues. Trimming cost V 1 base and J 6 bases, with 8 bases left between them. Germline V gene sequence: CDR1 MGHDK, CDR2 SYGVNS. CDR3: CASSEWRADTQYF. Written as DNA, the CDR3 is TGTGCCAGCAGTGAATGGCGGGCGGATACGCAGTATTTT. The entire variable domain, with the rest obtained from reference TRBV25-1 and TRBJ2-3, is as follows: EADIYQTPRYLVIGTGKKITLECSQTMGHDKMYWYQQDPGMELHLIHYSYGVNSTEKGDLSSESTVSRIRTEHFPLTLESARPSHTSQYLCASSEWRADTQYFGPGTRLTVL.

The chain couples TRBV19 to TRBJ2-5, with D perhaps matching TRBD1 (5 bases). There are 13 residues in the CDR3. Germline V gene sequence: CDR1 LNHDA, CDR2 SQIVND (reference sequence). Trimming left V 6 bases short and J 4 bases short, with 12 bases between. CDR3 sequence: CASSRWGPETQYF. In DNA form, the CDR3 reads TGTGCCAGTAGCAGATGGGGCCCAGAGACCCAGTACTTC. The full variable domain, in which reference TRBV19 and TRBJ2-5 provide the parts outside the CDR3, is DGGITQSPKYLFRKEGQNVTLSCEQNLNHDAMYWYRQDPGQGLRLIYYSQIVNDFQKGDIAEGYSVSREKKESFPLTVTSAQKNPTAFYLCASSRWGPETQYFGPGTRLLVL.

The chain combines TRBV7-6 with TRBJ2-5, with 10 bases lining up with TRBD1. CDR3 length: 13 residues. Germline V gene sequence: CDR1 SGHVS, CDR2 FNYEAQ. Trimming at V came to 7 bases and at J to 4 bases, leaving 3 bases not matched to a gene. The CDR3: CASTDRGRETQYF. The CDR3 bases are TGTGCCAGCACCGACAGGGGGCGAGAGACCCAGTACTTC.

V usage is TRBV2 and J usage is TRBJ2-7; TRBD1 matches 7 bases. Germline V gives CDR1 SNHLY, CDR2 FYNNEI. J lost 6 bases, V lost 7 bases, and 6 bases had no gene match. This CDR3 comprises 12 residues. The CDR3: CASTRGQGEQYF. The DNA of the CDR3 is TGTGCCAGCACGAGGGGGCAGGGCGAGCAGTACTTC.

The gene calls are TRBV6-5 and TRBJ2-7; 8 positions match TRBD1. V gave up 1 base and J gave up 5 bases; unmatched junction bases: 7. CDR1 is MNHEY and CDR2 is SVGAGI in the germline V gene. This CDR3 contains 15 residues. The CDR3 DNA reads as TGTGCCAGCAGTTACTGGGGCAGGGGGCGAGACGAGCAGTACTTC. This sequence encodes CASSYWGRGRDEQYF.

The chain joins TRBV27 to TRBJ1-6, with a weak D call TRBD1 (6 bases). V was trimmed by 4 bases and J by 7 bases, leaving 11 bases between them. Germline-derived CDR1 and CDR2 are MNHEY and SMNVEV (reference sequence). This CDR3 is built from 14 residues. CDR3 in amino acids: CASSSQGWNSPLHF. In DNA, the CDR3 is TGTGCCAGCAGTTCACAGGGTTGGAATTCACCCCTCCACTTT.

This chain links TRBV5-1 with TRBJ2-3, with D uncertain. Germline assignment: CDR1 SGHRS and CDR2 YFSETQ. Trimming pared 0 bases from V and 0 bases from J, leaving 5 bases between. The CDR3 spans 14 residues. The CDR3 region is CASSLVASTDTQYF. Here the CDR3 DNA reads TGCGCCAGCAGCTTGGTGGCTAGCACAGATACGCAGTATTTT. Full variable domain (missing parts from reference TRBV5-1 and TRBJ2-3): KAGVTQTPRYLIKTRGQQVTLSCSPISGHRSVSWYQQTPGQGLQFLFEYFSETQRNKGNFPGRFSGRQFSNSRSEMNVSTLELGDSALYLCASSLVASTDTQYFGPGTRLTVL.

This sequence joins TRBV19 and TRBJ2-5; TRBD1 matches 9 bases. J lost 4 bases, V lost 6 bases, and 3 bases had no gene match. This CDR3 spans 13 amino acids. Germline values: CDR1 LNHDA, CDR2 SQIVND (reference sequence). The CDR3 DNA follows: TGTGCCAGTAGGGGGACAGGGAGAGAGACCCAGTACTTC. Its protein product is CASRGTGRETQYF.

The gene calls are TRBV4-2 and TRBJ2-1, with D possibly matching TRBD2 (5 bases). Looked up from germline, CDR1 is LGHNA and CDR2 is YNFKEQ. V was clipped by 0 bases and J by 6 bases, with 12 bases between them. The CDR3 extends over 15 amino acids. CDR3 in amino acids: CASSQEFLAGNEQFF. CDR3 DNA sequence: TGTGCCAGCAGCCAAGAATTCCTAGCAGGCAATGAGCAGTTCTTC.

The rearrangement joins TRBV18 to TRBJ1-2, with D tentatively TRBD1 (5 bases). The V and J ends lost 3 bases and 8 bases respectively, with 28 bases between them. The germline V gene has CDR1 KGHSH and CDR2 LQKENI. The CDR3 length is 18 residues. The CDR3 region is CASSPRRGVEGAYEGYTF. As DNA, the CDR3 is TGTGCCAGCTCACCCCGCCGAGGGGTGGAGGGCGCCTATGAGGGCTACACCTTC. Full variable domain (rest looked up from reference TRBV18 and TRBJ1-2): NAGVMQNPRHLVRRRGQEARLRCSPMKGHSHVYWYRQLPEEGLKFMVYLQKENIIDESGMPKERFSAEFPKEGPSILRIQQVVRGDSAAYFCASSPRRGVEGAYEGYTFGSGTRLTVV.

The rearrangement links TRBV18 to TRBJ2-1; TRBD2 agrees at 9 bases. This CDR3 region has 15 residues. Per the germline V gene, CDR1 is KGHSH and CDR2 is LQKENI. With 6 bases clipped from V and 7 bases from J, the junction kept 10 bases outside the gene matches. Written as DNA, the CDR3 is TGTGCCAGCTCTCGGGCTAGCGGGGAAAGGAATGAGCAGTTCTTC. Translated: CASSRASGERNEQFF.

The chain joins TRBV2 to TRBJ2-2; the D is unclear. The V end lost 8 bases, the J end lost 1 base, and 8 bases lay between the germline ends. CDR3 size: 13 residues. Germline V gene lookup returns CDR1 SNHLY and CDR2 FYNNEI. The CDR3 loop reads CASASGNTGELFF. The CDR3 DNA follows: TGTGCCAGCGCGTCAGGGAACACCGGGGAGCTGTTTTTT. The full variable domain, with the rest looked up from reference TRBV2 and TRBJ2-2, is EPEVTQTPSHQVTQMGQEVILRCVPISNHLYFYWYRQILGQKVEFLVSFYNNEISEKSEIFDDQFSVERPDGSNFTLKIRSTKLEDSAMYFCASASGNTGELFFGEGSRLTVL.

The CDR3 region is CATSREQVYGYTF. In DNA form, the CDR3 reads TGTGCCACCAGCAGAGAACAGGTCTATGGCTACACCTTC. The rearrangement links TRBV15 to TRBJ1-2, with TRBD1 as a possible D gene (5 bases). V was pared by 0 bases and J by 4 bases, with 6 bases between. The CDR3 extends over 13 amino acids. Looked up from germline, CDR1 is LNHNV and CDR2 is YYDKDF (reference sequence).

As concerns this clone: Relative to the germline gene, one junction end is altered; a read error may explain this. The CDR3 nucleotides read TGTTCCAGCAGCTTCCCAGGGGACTATGGCTACACCTTC. This sequence encodes CSSSFPGDYGYTF. The chain recombines TRBV7-9 with TRBJ1-2; weak D call: TRBD1 (6 bases). The germline V gene encodes CDR1 SEHNR and CDR2 FQNEAQ (reference sequence). This CDR3 contains 13 residues.

Of note for this clone: This CDR3 is also generated by other DNA sequences in the sample. V and J are TRBV18 and TRBJ1-1; 7 bases are shared with TRBD1. The CDR3 contains 12 residues. Germline CDR1 KGHSH, CDR2 LQKENI. The V and J ends lost 2 bases and 6 bases, in that order; junction bases with no gene match: 0. CDR3 residues: CASSPGTAEAFF. CDR3 nucleotides: TGTGCCAGCTCACCAGGGACAGCTGAAGCTTTCTTT.

The chain links TRBV14 to TRBJ1-1, with TRBD1 matching 7 bases. J lost 8 bases, V lost 1 base, and 7 bases had no gene match. The germline gives CDR1 SGHDN, CDR2 FVKESK. The CDR3 loop spans 14 amino acids. CDR3 in amino acids: CASSQGTGPREAFF. CDR3 nucleotide sequence: TGTGCCAGCAGCCAAGGGACAGGTCCGAGGGAAGCTTTCTTT.